The clone carrying this TCR beta chain was seen many times. The sample comes from a study of cytomegalovirus exposure and HLA in healthy donors. Germline lookup yields CDR1 MNHNS and CDR2 SASEGT. The trim removed 8 bases at V and 0 bases at J, leaving 8 bases unmatched. CDR3 length: 15 residues. 60 Vbeta and 13 Jbeta primers were used in PCR. The data were produced by immunoSEQ multiplex PCR, yet TCRdb's version contains in-frame clones alone and is incomplete. This table holds 150,000 to 200,000 clones, approximately 71% found once. The clonotype was recovered from a man aged 25 to 40 in good health and CMV-seropositive. The chain employs TRBV6-1 and TRBJ2-3, with 7 positions matching TRBD2. The sample comprised PBMCs. The CDR3 here is CASCAQAGSTDTQYF. The CDR3 region has the DNA TGTGCCAGCTGCGCCCAAGCGGGAAGCACAGATACGCAGTATTTT.